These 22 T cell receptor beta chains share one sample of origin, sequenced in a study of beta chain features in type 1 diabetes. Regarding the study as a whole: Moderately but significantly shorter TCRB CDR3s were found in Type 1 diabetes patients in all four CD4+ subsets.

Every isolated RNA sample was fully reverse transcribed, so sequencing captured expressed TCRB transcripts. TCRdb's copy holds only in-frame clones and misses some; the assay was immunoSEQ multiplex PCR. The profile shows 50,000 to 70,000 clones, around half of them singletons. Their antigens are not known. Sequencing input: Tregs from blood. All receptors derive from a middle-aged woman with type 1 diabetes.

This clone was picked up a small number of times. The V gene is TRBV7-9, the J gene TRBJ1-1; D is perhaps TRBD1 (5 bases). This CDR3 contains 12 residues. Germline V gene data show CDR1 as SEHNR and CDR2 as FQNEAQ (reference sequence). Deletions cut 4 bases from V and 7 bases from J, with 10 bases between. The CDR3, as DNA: TGTGCCAGCAGCTCGGACAAGCTTGAAGCTTTCTTT. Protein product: CASSSDKLEAFF.

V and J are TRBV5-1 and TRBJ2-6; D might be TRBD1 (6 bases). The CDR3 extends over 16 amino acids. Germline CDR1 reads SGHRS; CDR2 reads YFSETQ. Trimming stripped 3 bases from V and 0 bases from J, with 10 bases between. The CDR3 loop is CASSWDTSSGANVLTF. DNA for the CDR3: TGCGCCAGCAGCTGGGACACCAGCTCTGGGGCCAACGTCCTGACTTTC.

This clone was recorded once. The CDR3 region is CASPEGQGTTYEQYF. In nucleotides, the CDR3 is TGTGCCAGCCCTGAGGGACAGGGAACTACCTACGAGCAGTACTTC. V and J are TRBV6-1 and TRBJ2-7; 9 bases are shared with TRBD1. V shed 8 bases and J 2 bases; nucleotides not matched to a gene: 10. CDR1 and CDR2 (germline): MNHNS, SASEGT. This CDR3 is 15 amino acids long.

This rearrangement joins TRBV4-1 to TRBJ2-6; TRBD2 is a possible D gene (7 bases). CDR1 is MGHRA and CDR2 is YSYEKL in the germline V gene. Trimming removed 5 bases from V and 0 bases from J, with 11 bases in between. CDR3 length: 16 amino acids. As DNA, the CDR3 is TGCGCCAGCAGCGGGGGGGCTTACTCTGGGGCCAACGTCCTGACTTTC. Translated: CASSGGAYSGANVLTF.

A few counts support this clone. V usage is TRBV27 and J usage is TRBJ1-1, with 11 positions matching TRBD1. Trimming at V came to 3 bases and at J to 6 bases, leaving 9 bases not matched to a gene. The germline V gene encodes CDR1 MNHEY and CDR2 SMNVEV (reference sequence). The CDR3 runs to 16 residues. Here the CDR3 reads CASSFGRTGGKAEAFF. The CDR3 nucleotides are TGTGCCAGCAGTTTTGGTAGGACAGGGGGCAAGGCTGAAGCTTTCTTT.

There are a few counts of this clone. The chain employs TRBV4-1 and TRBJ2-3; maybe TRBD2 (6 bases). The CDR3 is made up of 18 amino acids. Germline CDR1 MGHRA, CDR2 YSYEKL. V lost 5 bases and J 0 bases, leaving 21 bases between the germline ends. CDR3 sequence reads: CASSIRRGVGTSTDTQYF. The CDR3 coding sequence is TGCGCCAGCAGCATACGCAGAGGGGTAGGGACTAGCACAGATACGCAGTATTTT.

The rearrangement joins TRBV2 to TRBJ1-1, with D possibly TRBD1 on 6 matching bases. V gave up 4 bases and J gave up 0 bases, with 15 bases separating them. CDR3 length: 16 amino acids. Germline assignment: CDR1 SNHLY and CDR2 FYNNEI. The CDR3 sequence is CASSGGWGQMNTEAFF. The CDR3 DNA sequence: TGTGCCAGCAGTGGAGGTTGGGGGCAGATGAACACTGAAGCTTTCTTT.

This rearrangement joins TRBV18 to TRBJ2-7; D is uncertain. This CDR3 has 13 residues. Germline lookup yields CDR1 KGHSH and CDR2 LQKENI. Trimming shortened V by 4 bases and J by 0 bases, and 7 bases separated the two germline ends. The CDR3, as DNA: TGTGCCAGCTCACGCGGCCCCTCCTACGAGCAGTACTTC. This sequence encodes CASSRGPSYEQYF.

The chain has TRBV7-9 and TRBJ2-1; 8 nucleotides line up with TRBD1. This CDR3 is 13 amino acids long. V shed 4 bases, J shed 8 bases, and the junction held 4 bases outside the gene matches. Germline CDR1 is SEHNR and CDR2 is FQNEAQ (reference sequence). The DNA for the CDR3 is TGTGCCAGCAGCTCCCAGGGGGCCGATGAGCAGTTCTTC. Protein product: CASSSQGADEQFF.

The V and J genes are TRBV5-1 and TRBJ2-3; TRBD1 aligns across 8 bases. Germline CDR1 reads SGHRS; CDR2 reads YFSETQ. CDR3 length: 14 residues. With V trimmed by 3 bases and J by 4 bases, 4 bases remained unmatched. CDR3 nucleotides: TGCGCCAGCAGCTGGGCGGACAGGGCAGATACGCAGTATTTT. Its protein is CASSWADRADTQYF.

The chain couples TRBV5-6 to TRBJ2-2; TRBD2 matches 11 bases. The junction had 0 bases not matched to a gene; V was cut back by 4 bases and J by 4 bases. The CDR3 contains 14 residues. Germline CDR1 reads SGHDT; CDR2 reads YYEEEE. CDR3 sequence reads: CASSTSGSTGELFF. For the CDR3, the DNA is TGTGCCAGCAGCACTAGCGGGAGCACCGGGGAGCTGTTTTTT.

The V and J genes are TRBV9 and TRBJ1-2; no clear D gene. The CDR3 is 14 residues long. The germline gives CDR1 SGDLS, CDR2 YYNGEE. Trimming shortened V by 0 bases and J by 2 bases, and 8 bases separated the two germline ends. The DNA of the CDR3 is TGTGCCAGCAGCGTAGCATTGGAGAACTATGGCTACACCTTC. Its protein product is CASSVALENYGYTF.

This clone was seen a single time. The CDR3 loop reads CASGLAGGDTQYF. CDR3 in DNA: TGTGCTAGTGGTTTGGCCGGCGGGGATACGCAGTATTTT. The rearrangement links TRBV12-5 to TRBJ2-3; tentatively, D is TRBD2 (5 bases). This CDR3 spans 13 amino acids. Trimming pared 1 base from V and 6 bases from J, leaving 8 bases between. Germline V gene sequence: CDR1 LGHNT, CDR2 FRNRAP.

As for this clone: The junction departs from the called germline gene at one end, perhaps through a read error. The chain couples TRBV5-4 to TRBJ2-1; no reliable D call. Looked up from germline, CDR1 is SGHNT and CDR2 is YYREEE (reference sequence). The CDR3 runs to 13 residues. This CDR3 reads CASSLLAGNEQFF. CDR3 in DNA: TGCGCCAGCAGCCTATTAGCCGGGAATGAGCAGTTCTTC.

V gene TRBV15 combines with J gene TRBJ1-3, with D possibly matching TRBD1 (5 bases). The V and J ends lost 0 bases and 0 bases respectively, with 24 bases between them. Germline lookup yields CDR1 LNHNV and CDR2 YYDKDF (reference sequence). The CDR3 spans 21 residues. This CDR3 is CATSRDQGGRRKVLSGNTIYF. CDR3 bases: TGTGCCACCAGCAGAGATCAGGGCGGCCGCCGAAAAGTCCTCTCTGGAAACACCATATATTTT.

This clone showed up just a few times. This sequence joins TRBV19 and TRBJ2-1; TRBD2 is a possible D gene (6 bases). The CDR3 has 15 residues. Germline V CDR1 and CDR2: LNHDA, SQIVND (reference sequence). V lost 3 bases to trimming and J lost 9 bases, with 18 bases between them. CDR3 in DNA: TGTGCCAGTAGTATGGCGACTAGGAGGGTCGGTGAGCAGTTCTTC. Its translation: CASSMATRRVGEQFF.

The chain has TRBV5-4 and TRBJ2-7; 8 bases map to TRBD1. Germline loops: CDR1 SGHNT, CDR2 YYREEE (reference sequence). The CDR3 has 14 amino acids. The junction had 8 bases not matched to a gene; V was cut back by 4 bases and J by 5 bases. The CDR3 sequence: CASSLSDRGHEQYF. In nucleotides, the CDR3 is TGTGCCAGCAGCCTATCTGACAGGGGCCACGAGCAGTACTTC.

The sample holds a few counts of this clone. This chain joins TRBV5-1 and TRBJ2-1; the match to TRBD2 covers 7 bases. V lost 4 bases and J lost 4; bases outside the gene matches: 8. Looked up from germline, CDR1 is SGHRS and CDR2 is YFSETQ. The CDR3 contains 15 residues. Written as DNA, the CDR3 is TGCGCCAGCAGCGCCGGGGGGTACCTGTACAATGAGCAGTTCTTC. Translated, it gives CASSAGGYLYNEQFF.

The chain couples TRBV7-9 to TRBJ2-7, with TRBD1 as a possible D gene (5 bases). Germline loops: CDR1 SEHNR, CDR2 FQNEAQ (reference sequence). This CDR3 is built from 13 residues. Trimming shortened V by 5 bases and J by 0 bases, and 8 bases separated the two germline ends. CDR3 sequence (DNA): TGTGCCAGCAGCCGACAGAGCTCCTACGAGCAGTACTTC. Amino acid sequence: CASSRQSSYEQYF.

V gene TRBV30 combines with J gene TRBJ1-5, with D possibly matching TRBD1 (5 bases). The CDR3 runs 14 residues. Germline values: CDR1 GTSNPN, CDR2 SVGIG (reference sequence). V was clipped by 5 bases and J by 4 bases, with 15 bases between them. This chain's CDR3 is CAWDKGHQNQPQHF. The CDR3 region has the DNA TGTGCCTGGGACAAAGGACACCAGAATCAGCCCCAGCATTTT. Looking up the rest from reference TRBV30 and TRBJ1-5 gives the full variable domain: SQTIHQWPATLVQPVGSPLSLECTVEGTSNPNLYWYRQAAGRGLQLLFYSVGIGQISSEVPQNLSASRPQDRQFILSSKKLLLSDSGFYLCAWDKGHQNQPQHFGDGTRLSIL.

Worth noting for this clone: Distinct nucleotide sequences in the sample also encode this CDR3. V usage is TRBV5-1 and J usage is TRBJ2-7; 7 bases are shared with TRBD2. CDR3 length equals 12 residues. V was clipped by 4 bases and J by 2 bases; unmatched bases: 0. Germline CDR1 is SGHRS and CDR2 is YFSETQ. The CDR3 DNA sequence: TGCGCCAGCAGCGGGGGGGCCTACGAGCAGTACTTC. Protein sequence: CASSGGAYEQYF.

DNA for the CDR3: TGCAGCGTTGACATCTCGGGGGGATTTTACAATGAGCAGTTCTTC. Translation gives CSVDISGGFYNEQFF. The chain couples TRBV29-1 to TRBJ2-1; 7 bases map to TRBD2. V trimming: 3 bases; J trimming: 4 bases; junction bases outside the gene matches: 9. Germline V gene data show CDR1 as SQVTM and CDR2 as ANQGSEA. There are 15 residues in the CDR3.